Reported below is one TCR beta chain. What it binds is unknown. In germline, CDR1 is MNHEY, CDR2 SVGAGI. The CDR3 is made up of 12 amino acids. cDNA encoding TCR beta was synthesized via 5'RACE template switching incorporating UMIs. TCRdb re-called the 5' RACE reads and gives one entry per CDR3 protein, without DNA. The sample's table shows about 460,000 distinct CDR3 sequences. This entry belongs to a study of T cells expressing NK-cell markers. Study-wide results and limits: Topping the CD3+CD56-NKG2C+ fraction as well were these clonotypes, in a handful of donors.

The source is a woman aged 45 to 65 in good health. What was sequenced was blood T cells: a sorted CD56 or NKG2C T cell subset, CD4+ or CD8+ T cells, or bulk PBMC T cells (not recorded which). J is TRBJ2-3 and V is TRBV6-5; checking the TCRdb D call of TRBD2 is not possible without DNA. The CDR3 loop reads CASGYRTRTQYF.